One and the same sample provided the 15 T cell receptor beta chains below, sequenced in a study of T cell changes during pregnancy in multiple sclerosis. The method was immunoSEQ multiplex PCR; TCRdb's version includes in-frame clones alone and lacks a portion of them. Of roughly 93,000 clones in the sample, about 91% were seen once. The sequenced sample was peripheral blood, obtained in the first trimester of pregnancy. These receptors all come from a female donor in good health, enrolled as a control in a pregnancy study.

The chain carries TRBV13 and TRBJ2-7; a weak D match, TRBD2 (6 bases). The CDR3 spans 16 residues. The V end was cut by 0 bases, the J end by 0 bases, with 12 bases between. Germline-derived CDR1 and CDR2 are PRHDT and FYEKMQ (reference sequence). CDR3 amino acids: CASSLGGGALSYEQYF. The DNA of the CDR3 is TGTGCCAGCAGCTTAGGGGGCGGGGCCCTCTCCTACGAGCAGTACTTC.

V usage is TRBV5-6 and J usage is TRBJ2-5; D may be TRBD2 (7 bases). The CDR3 has 16 residues. Germline V gene sequence: CDR1 SGHDT, CDR2 YYEEEE. The V and J ends lost 4 bases and 4 bases respectively, with 20 bases between them. In DNA, the CDR3 is TGTGCCAGCAGCCCGCTAGGGGGGGGCACCCCAGAGACCCAGTACTTC. Its protein product is CASSPLGGGTPETQYF. Using reference TRBV5-6 and TRBJ2-5 for the parts outside the CDR3, the full variable domain is DAGVTQSPTHLIKTRGQQVTLRCSPKSGHDTVSWYQQALGQGPQFIFQYYEEEERQRGNFPDRFSGHQFPNYSSELNVNALLLGDSALYLCASSPLGGGTPETQYFGPGTRLLVL.

This clone came up once. This sequence joins TRBV4-2 and TRBJ2-7; 9 nucleotides match TRBD1. CDR1 is LGHNA and CDR2 is YNFKEQ in the germline V gene. V was pared by 0 bases and J by 6 bases, with 12 bases of the junction left unmatched. This CDR3 is 17 amino acids long. CDR3 DNA sequence: TGTGCCAGCAGCCAAGATCTGGGCGGGACAGGGAAACGCGAGCAGTACTTC. This encodes CASSQDLGGTGKREQYF.

The rearrangement uses TRBV5-1 and TRBJ2-3; TRBD1 might be the D (5 bases). CDR1 is SGHRS, CDR2 YFSETQ, per germline. CDR3 length: 13 amino acids. Trimming took 7 bases from V and 1 from J, leaving 10 bases between them. CDR3 nucleotide sequence: TGCGCCAGCCAAGTGACAGGCACAGATACGCAGTATTTT. Protein product: CASQVTGTDTQYF.

The chain has TRBV5-1 and TRBJ2-1; 13 bases line up with TRBD2. V gave up 7 bases and J gave up 4 bases; unmatched junction bases: 5. In germline, CDR1 is SGHRS, CDR2 YFSETQ. The CDR3 runs to 15 residues. CDR3 coding DNA: TGCGCCAGCCTAAAACTAGCGGGGGGGTACAATGAGCAGTTCTTC. Its translation: CASLKLAGGYNEQFF. The whole variable domain, filled in from reference TRBV5-1 and TRBJ2-1, reads KAGVTQTPRYLIKTRGQQVTLSCSPISGHRSVSWYQQTPGQGLQFLFEYFSETQRNKGNFPGRFSGRQFSNSRSEMNVSTLELGDSALYLCASLKLAGGYNEQFFGPGTRLTVL.

J is TRBJ1-6 and V is TRBV5-6; D possibly corresponds to TRBD1 (5 bases). Per the germline V gene, CDR1 is SGHDT and CDR2 is YYEEEE. Trimming removed 3 bases at V and 11 bases at J, with 9 bases between. This CDR3 contains 12 residues. The CDR3 coding sequence is TGTGCCAGCAGCTCAGGGAGGACACCCCTCCACTTT. Translated: CASSSGRTPLHF. The full variable domain, its missing parts supplied by reference TRBV5-6 and TRBJ1-6, is DAGVTQSPTHLIKTRGQQVTLRCSPKSGHDTVSWYQQALGQGPQFIFQYYEEEERQRGNFPDRFSGHQFPNYSSELNVNALLLGDSALYLCASSSGRTPLHFGNGTRLTVT.

This clone was picked up a small number of times. The CDR3 bases are TGCAGTGCTAAAGGGGGCACTGAAGCTTTCTTT. It encodes CSAKGGTEAFF. J is TRBJ1-1 and V is TRBV20-1; the D gene is possibly TRBD1 (6 bases). The CDR3 totals 11 residues. Germline values: CDR1 DFQATT, CDR2 SNEGSKA (reference sequence). Trimming removed 4 bases at V and 4 bases at J, with 7 bases between.

The V gene is TRBV11-2, the J gene TRBJ1-1, with a tentative D call TRBD1 (6 bases). CDR3 length: 15 amino acids. V lost 1 base to trimming and J lost 7 bases, with 16 bases between them. From germline, CDR1 is SGHAT and CDR2 FQNNGV. CDR3 sequence reads: CASSLGGAGALEAFF. The CDR3 DNA reads as TGTGCCAGCAGCTTAGGGGGGGCGGGGGCGCTTGAAGCTTTCTTT.

V is TRBV4-2 and J is TRBJ2-6, with D perhaps TRBD2 (6 bases). V was shortened by 0 bases and J by 3 bases, with 12 bases between the two germline ends. In germline, CDR1 is LGHNA, CDR2 YNFKEQ. There are 17 residues in the CDR3. CDR3 amino acids: CASSQDYGGLGANVLTF. The CDR3 region has the DNA TGTGCCAGCAGCCAAGATTACGGGGGTCTTGGGGCCAACGTCCTGACTTTC.

The gene calls are TRBV6-4 and TRBJ2-5; D is perhaps TRBD2 (5 bases). CDR1 and CDR2 from the germline V gene are MRHNA and SNTAGT. The CDR3 spans 11 residues. The V gene lost 8 bases and the J gene lost 5 bases, with 9 bases spanning the gap. DNA of the CDR3: TGTGCCAGCGGACTTGCGGAGACCCAGTACTTC. Its translation is CASGLAETQYF.

This chain connects TRBV2 to TRBJ1-4, with unresolved D. The CDR3 length is 15 residues. The germline V gene has CDR1 SNHLY and CDR2 FYNNEI. V shed 1 base and J shed 5 bases, with 11 bases lying between them. CDR3 in amino acids: CASSEGGLSNEKLFF. Written as DNA, the CDR3 is TGTGCCAGCAGTGAAGGAGGACTCTCGAATGAAAAACTGTTTTTT.

This chain joins TRBV5-1 and TRBJ1-5; tentative D call: TRBD1 (6 bases). With 0 bases removed from V and 8 bases from J, the gap between germline ends came to 15 bases. The CDR3 totals 15 residues. The germline CDR1 and CDR2 sequences are SGHRS and YFSETQ. The CDR3 DNA sequence: TGCGCCAGCAGCTTGGGGCAGGGGCGGTTGGAGCCCCAGCATTTT. This translates into CASSLGQGRLEPQHF.

This clone was recorded only once. This chain uses TRBV27 with TRBJ2-7; D is possibly TRBD2 (6 bases). The germline gives CDR1 MNHEY, CDR2 SMNVEV (reference sequence). Trimming pared 8 bases from V and 0 bases from J, leaving 11 bases between. The CDR3 is 13 residues long. The CDR3 DNA reads TGTGCCAGCTCCCCGGGGGTCTCCTACGAGCAGTACTTC. Protein sequence: CASSPGVSYEQYF.

This chain joins TRBV15 and TRBJ2-1; TRBD2 aligns across 11 bases. From germline, CDR1 is LNHNV and CDR2 YYDKDF (reference sequence). The CDR3 is made up of 16 amino acids. The ends lost 0 bases at V and 6 bases at J; junction bases unmatched: 4. CDR3 in DNA: TGTGCCACCAGCAGAGACCGACTAGCGGGGACCAATGAGCAGTTCTTC. Amino acids: CATSRDRLAGTNEQFF.

V and J are TRBV19 and TRBJ2-5; 7 nucleotides align to TRBD1. V trimming: 5 bases; J trimming: 7 bases; junction bases outside the gene matches: 7. This CDR3 has 13 residues. Germline loops: CDR1 LNHDA, CDR2 SQIVND (reference sequence). The CDR3 spells CASSLGTVPTQYF. CDR3 in DNA: TGTGCCAGTAGTCTCGGGACAGTGCCGACCCAGTACTTC.